Listed here are 18 T cell receptor beta chains from one sample, sequenced in a study of metastatic and nonmetastatic thyroid tumors. No patient had received any treatment before thyroid surgery. TCRdb re-analyzed the PCR reads using MiXCR. Here the sample spans some 84,000 clones, 8.6% being singletons. Sequencing was performed on blood. Every receptor here comes from a female donor with papillary thyroid cancer or a benign thyroid nodule (not recorded which). Some clones in this sample may be carry-over from other donors' samples.

The CDR3 nucleotides are TGTGCCAGTAGTATTGTTGCGGAGACTGAAGCTTTCTTT. Its translation is CASSIVAETEAFF. J is TRBJ1-1 and V is TRBV19; D is uncertain. Trimming removed 3 bases at V and 5 bases at J, with 10 bases between. Germline-derived CDR1 and CDR2 are LNHDA and SQIVND (reference sequence). The CDR3 totals 13 residues.

This clone was picked up many times. This chain links TRBV5-1 with TRBJ1-2, with 7 bases fitting TRBD1. The CDR3 contains 15 residues. Germline CDR1 and CDR2: SGHRS and YFSETQ. J lost 7 bases, V lost 2 bases, and 11 bases had no gene match. The CDR3 nucleotides read TGCGCCAGCAGCTTAGGACAGGCTGATTCGGGTGGCTACACCTTC. Residues: CASSLGQADSGGYTF.

This clone was observed many times. This chain connects TRBV5-1 to TRBJ1-2; 7 bases line up with TRBD1. This CDR3 region has 14 residues. V lost 2 bases, J lost 5 bases, and 6 bases stayed unmatched. The V gene's germline CDR1 is SGHRS and CDR2 YFSETQ. For the CDR3, the DNA is TGCGCCAGCAGCTTCGGGGACAGAGCATATGGCTACACCTTC. It is translated as CASSFGDRAYGYTF.

The CDR3 nucleotides are TGCGCCAGCAGCCAAGTAGGAGCGAACACTGAAGCTTTCTTT. Translation gives CASSQVGANTEAFF. V and J are TRBV4-1 and TRBJ1-1; D uncertain. Trimming stripped 1 base from V and 1 base from J, with 7 bases between. Germline V gene lookup returns CDR1 MGHRA and CDR2 YSYEKL. The CDR3 runs to 14 residues.

This clone appeared a single time. The chain is built from TRBV11-2 and TRBJ2-7, with 9 bases aligning to TRBD1. There are 16 residues in the CDR3. Germline V gene data show CDR1 as SGHAT and CDR2 as FQNNGV. Germline trimming cut 5 bases from V and 2 bases from J; bases unmatched to any gene: 10. The DNA for the CDR3 is TGTGCCAGCAGCCCTAAGGTGGGACAGGGTACCTACGAGCAGTACTTC. It codes for CASSPKVGQGTYEQYF. Full variable domain (missing parts from reference TRBV11-2 and TRBJ2-7): EAGVAQSPRYKIIEKRQSVAFWCNPISGHATLYWYQQILGQGPKLLIQFQNNGVVDDSQLPKDRFSAERLKGVDSTLKIQPAKLEDSAVYLCASSPKVGQGTYEQYFGPGTRLTVT.

This clone was seen ten or more times. The V and J genes are TRBV12-3 or TRBV12-4 and TRBJ2-7, with 7 bases matching TRBD1. The J segment lost 6 bases and the V segment lost 1 base, leaving 3 bases of the junction unmatched. The CDR3 loop spans 13 amino acids. The CDR3 here is CASSLGRGFEQYF. CDR3 DNA sequence: TGTGCCAGCAGTTTAGGCAGGGGGTTCGAGCAGTACTTC.

This clone was found many times. CDR3 sequence reads: CASSFRGASSWTDTQYF. In nucleotides, the CDR3 is TGTGCCAGCAGCTTCCGAGGGGCCTCAAGTTGGACAGATACGCAGTATTTT. This rearrangement joins TRBV5-6 to TRBJ2-3, with D perhaps matching TRBD1 or TRBD2 (5 bases each). This CDR3 comprises 17 residues. The V gene's germline CDR1 is SGHDT and CDR2 YYEEEE. Trimming pared 2 bases from V and 3 bases from J, leaving 19 bases between.

This clone was recorded a few times. The junction shows a germline mismatch at one end, possibly a read error. V is TRBV28 and J is TRBJ1-2; D is unclear. Germline V gene data show CDR1 as MDHEN and CDR2 as SYDVKM. The CDR3 is 15 residues long. Here the CDR3 DNA reads TGTGCCAGCAGCCCCACGGCACCGCGTGACTATGGATACACCTTC. The encoded protein is CASSPTAPRDYGYTF.

This clone was seen many times. This chain's CDR3 is CASTGSAETQYF. CDR3 sequence (DNA): TGTGCCAGCACCGGGAGCGCCGAGACCCAGTACTTC. The J gene is TRBJ2-5, the V gene TRBV28, with TRBD2 as a possible D gene (6 bases). V lost 7 bases and J lost 5, with 11 bases in between. Germline V gene sequence: CDR1 MDHEN, CDR2 SYDVKM. The CDR3 spans 12 residues.

Only a few counts were recorded for this clone. V is TRBV10-2 and J is TRBJ2-1; tentative D call: TRBD2 (6 bases). The CDR3 extends over 15 amino acids. V lost 2 bases to trimming and J lost 4 bases, with 12 bases between them. Germline loops: CDR1 WSHSY, CDR2 SAAADI. The CDR3: CASSENGGAYNEQFF. DNA of the CDR3: TGCGCCAGCAGTGAGAATGGCGGGGCTTACAATGAGCAGTTCTTC.

This clone was recorded many times. The chain is built from TRBV5-5 and TRBJ1-3; the D is unclear. Germline CDR1 is SGHKS and CDR2 is YYEKEE (reference sequence). The germline V and J ends were trimmed by 1 base and 4 bases, with 9 bases remaining between them. This CDR3 comprises 14 residues. The CDR3 sequence is CASSLLSAGNTIYF. The CDR3 region has the DNA TGTGCCAGCAGCTTGCTGAGCGCCGGAAACACCATATATTTT.

This clone has a handful of counts. In nucleotides, the CDR3 is TGTGCCACCAACGACAGGGTAGCCAAAAACATTCAGTACTTC. Encoded protein: CATNDRVAKNIQYF. The chain combines TRBV28 with TRBJ2-4; the match to TRBD1 covers 7 bases. Germline lookup yields CDR1 MDHEN and CDR2 SYDVKM. The ends lost 10 bases at V and 0 bases at J; junction bases unmatched: 6. This CDR3 spans 14 amino acids.

This clone was counted ten times or more. The chain recombines TRBV7-9 with TRBJ1-2, with TRBD1 identical over 7 bases. Germline V gene sequence: CDR1 SEHNR, CDR2 FQNEAQ (reference sequence). The length of the CDR3 is 13 residues. J lost 4 bases, V lost 4 bases, and 3 bases had no gene match. The CDR3 region has the DNA TGTGCCAGCAGCTCAACAGGGGCCTATGGCTACACCTTC. It specifies CASSSTGAYGYTF.

The V call is TRBV10-3, the J call TRBJ1-1, with 8 bases that match TRBD1. The V segment lost 0 bases and the J segment 6 bases; nucleotides outside the gene matches: 9. CDR3 length equals 16 residues. Germline V gene sequence: CDR1 ENHRY, CDR2 SYGVKD. CDR3 sequence: CAISESLGQGRPEAFF. Written as DNA, the CDR3 is TGTGCCATCAGTGAGTCATTAGGACAGGGCCGTCCTGAAGCTTTCTTT.

This clone was recorded many times. The V gene is TRBV5-5, the J gene TRBJ1-1; 7 bases are a match to TRBD1. This CDR3 has 15 amino acids. The germline V gene has CDR1 SGHKS and CDR2 YYEKEE (reference sequence). With 5 bases clipped from V and 4 bases from J, the junction kept 11 bases outside the gene matches. CDR3 bases: TGTGCCAGCAGTTCAGCAGGGTCAGGGGGCACTGAAGCTTTCTTT. It encodes CASSSAGSGGTEAFF.

The sample holds a few counts of this clone. The chain joins TRBV27 to TRBJ2-7; TRBD2 aligns across 10 bases. The germline gives CDR1 MNHEY, CDR2 SMNVEV (reference sequence). The CDR3 has 12 amino acids. V gave up 5 bases and J gave up 6 bases; unmatched junction bases: 1. CDR3 amino acids: CASSPSGSEQYF. The CDR3 nucleotides are TGTGCCAGCAGTCCTAGCGGGAGCGAGCAGTACTTC.

This clone was seen at least ten times. The rearrangement joins TRBV3-1 to TRBJ2-5; 12 nucleotides align to TRBD2. The J segment lost 5 bases and the V segment lost 4 bases, leaving 8 bases of the junction unmatched. The CDR3 totals 16 residues. Germline V CDR1 and CDR2: LGHDT, YNNKEL (reference sequence). This CDR3 reads CASSPGLAGGSETQYF. DNA for the CDR3: TGTGCCAGCAGCCCCGGGCTAGCGGGGGGGAGCGAGACCCAGTACTTC.

This clone was seen repeatedly, ten times or more. V is TRBV27 and J is TRBJ1-2, with 9 bases aligning to TRBD1. V was pared by 7 bases and J by 7 bases, with 10 bases of the junction left unmatched. The CDR3 consists of 14 residues. The germline CDR1 and CDR2 sequences are MNHEY and SMNVEV (reference sequence). CDR3 DNA sequence: TGTGCCAGCACAACCGTTGGGACAGGGATTGGCTACACCTTC. Translated, it gives CASTTVGTGIGYTF.